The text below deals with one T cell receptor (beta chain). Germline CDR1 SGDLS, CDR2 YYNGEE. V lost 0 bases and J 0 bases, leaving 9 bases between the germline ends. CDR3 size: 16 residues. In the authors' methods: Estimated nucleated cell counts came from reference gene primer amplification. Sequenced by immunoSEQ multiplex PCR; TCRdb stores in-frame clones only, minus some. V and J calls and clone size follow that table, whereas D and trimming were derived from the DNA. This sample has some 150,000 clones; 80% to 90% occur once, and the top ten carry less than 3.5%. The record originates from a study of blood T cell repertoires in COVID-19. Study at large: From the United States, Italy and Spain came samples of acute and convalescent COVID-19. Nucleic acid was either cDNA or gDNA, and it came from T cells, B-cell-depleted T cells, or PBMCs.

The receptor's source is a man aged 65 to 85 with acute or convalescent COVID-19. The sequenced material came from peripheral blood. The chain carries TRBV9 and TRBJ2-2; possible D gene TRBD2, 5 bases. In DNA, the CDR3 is TGTGCCAGCAGCGTAGTCAGCGGCCCGAACACCGGGGAGCTGTTTTTT. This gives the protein CASSVVSGPNTGELFF.